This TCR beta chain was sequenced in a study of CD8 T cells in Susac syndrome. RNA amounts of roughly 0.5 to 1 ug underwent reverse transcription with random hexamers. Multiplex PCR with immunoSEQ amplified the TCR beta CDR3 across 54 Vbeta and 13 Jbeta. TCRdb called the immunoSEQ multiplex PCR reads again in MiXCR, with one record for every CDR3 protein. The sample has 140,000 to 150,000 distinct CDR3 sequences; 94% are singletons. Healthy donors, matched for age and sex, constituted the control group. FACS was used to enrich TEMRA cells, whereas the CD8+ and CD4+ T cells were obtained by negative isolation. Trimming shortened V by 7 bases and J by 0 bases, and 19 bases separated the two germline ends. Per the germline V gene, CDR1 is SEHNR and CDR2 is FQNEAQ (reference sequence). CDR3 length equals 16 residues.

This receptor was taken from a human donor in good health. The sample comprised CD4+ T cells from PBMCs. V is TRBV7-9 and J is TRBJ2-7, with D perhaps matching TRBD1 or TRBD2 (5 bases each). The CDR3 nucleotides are TGTGCCAGCAATTTAGGGGTCGGGGCGGACTCCTACGAGCAGTACTTC. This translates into CASNLGVGADSYEQYF.